The 5 T cell receptor beta chains reported below all come from one sample, sequenced in a study of CD8 T cells in ankylosing spondylitis. Study results and caveats: There was a TCR beta motif, made of eight highly homologous variants, that appeared characteristic of ankylosing spondylitis blood.

From the 5' RACE reads, TCRdb called clonotypes with MiXCR, one entry per CDR3 protein. The data show hundreds of thousands of distinct CDR3 sequences, 12% seen once. The antigens for these receptors are not known. What was sequenced was blood, either unsorted or a sorted T cell fraction (not recorded which). Every receptor here comes from a male donor with ankylosing spondylitis.

This clonotype was counted only a few times. The chain has TRBV5-6 and TRBJ1-6, with a tentative D call TRBD1 (6 bases). This CDR3 is 15 amino acids long. Trimming stripped 3 bases from V and 8 bases from J, with 15 bases between. Germline CDR1 reads SGHDT; CDR2 reads YYEEEE. The CDR3: CASSSRQAKYSPLHF. The CDR3 DNA sequence: TGTGCCAGCAGCTCCCGACAGGCAAAATATTCACCCCTCCACTTT. Using reference TRBV5-6 and TRBJ1-6 for the parts outside the CDR3, the full variable domain is DAGVTQSPTHLIKTRGQQVTLRCSPKSGHDTVSWYQQALGQGPQFIFQYYEEEERQRGNFPDRFSGHQFPNYSSELNVNALLLGDSALYLCASSSRQAKYSPLHFGNGTRLTVT.

This clonotype was counted only a few times. The genes are TRBV11-2 and TRBJ1-1; tentatively, D is TRBD1 (5 bases). CDR1 is SGHAT and CDR2 is FQNNGV in the germline V gene. The germline V and J ends were trimmed by 5 bases and 5 bases, with 21 bases remaining between them. The CDR3 runs to 16 residues. CDR3 sequence reads: CASSAPGWGGTTEAFF. The CDR3 DNA is TGTGCCAGCAGCGCCCCAGGGTGGGGGGGAACGACTGAAGCTTTCTTT. Drawing the rest from reference TRBV11-2 and TRBJ1-1, the complete variable domain is EAGVAQSPRYKIIEKRQSVAFWCNPISGHATLYWYQQILGQGPKLLIQFQNNGVVDDSQLPKDRFSAERLKGVDSTLKIQPAKLEDSAVYLCASSAPGWGGTTEAFFGQGTRLTVV.

The chain recombines TRBV20-1 with TRBJ2-6; a weak D match, TRBD1 (5 bases). The CDR3 has 15 residues. The V and J ends lost 0 bases and 2 bases respectively, with 8 bases between them. The germline V gene encodes CDR1 DFQATT and CDR2 SNEGSKA (reference sequence). CDR3 residues: CSARDIRAGANVLTF. The CDR3 DNA sequence: TGCAGTGCTAGAGATATCAGGGCTGGGGCCAACGTCCTGACTTTC.

This clonotype has a handful of counts. J is TRBJ1-3 and V is TRBV18; D not resolved. The CDR3 has 15 amino acids. Germline CDR1 reads KGHSH; CDR2 reads LQKENI. Deletions cut 5 bases from V and 0 bases from J, with 11 bases between. CDR3 region: CASSRNSDSGNTIYF. The CDR3 nucleotides are TGTGCCAGCTCAAGAAACAGTGACTCTGGAAACACCATATATTTT.

The sample holds many counts of this clonotype. The chain joins TRBV20-1 to TRBJ1-2; no reliable D call. CDR3 length: 12 residues. Germline CDR1 DFQATT, CDR2 SNEGSKA (reference sequence). Trimming pared 6 bases from V and 4 bases from J, leaving 12 bases between. Written as DNA, the CDR3 is TGCAGTGCCACACATGGAAGCTATGGCTACACCTTC. Protein: CSATHGSYGYTF.